The 19 T cell receptor beta chains below were found in one sample sequenced in a study of human T cells and chemical hapten exposure. From the RACE reads, TCRdb called clonotypes with MiXCR, one entry per CDR3 protein. The table includes about 200,000 distinct CDR3 sequences, 24% detected once. The time point here: patch test 3, about 24 weeks after DPC sensitization. Treatment meaning: therapeutic diphenylcyclopropenone sensitization with weekly scalp DPC. Sample: whole blood, taken in connection with sensitization to the hapten diphenylcyclopropenone (DPC). The receptors here all came from a woman between 40 and 55 years old with alopecia areata. Some clones in this sample may be carry-over from other donors' samples.

On this clonotype itself: One end of the junction does not line up with germline, which may come from a read error. This chain links TRBV7-7 with TRBJ1-1; D is undetermined. The germline CDR1 and CDR2 sequences are SSHAT and FNYEAQ (reference sequence). There are 13 residues in the CDR3. CDR3 residues: CASSLEVGTEAFF. Written as DNA, the CDR3 is TGTGCTAGCAGCTTAGAAGTTGGCACTGAAGCTTTCTTT. Looking up the rest from reference TRBV7-7 and TRBJ1-1 gives the full variable domain: GAGVSQSPRYKVTKRGQDVTLRCDPISSHATLYWYQQALGQGPEFLTYFNYEAQPDKSGLPSDRFSAERPEGSISTLTIQRTEQRDSAMYRCASSLEVGTEAFFGQGTRLTVV.

This clonotype appeared a single time. This chain links TRBV7-2 with TRBJ2-7; D uncertain. Germline V CDR1 and CDR2: SGHTA, FQGNSA. Trimming removed 2 bases from V and 2 bases from J, with 10 bases in between. CDR3 length: 14 residues. CDR3 loop: CASSLSEGPYEQYF. CDR3 nucleotide sequence: TGTGCCAGCAGCTTATCGGAAGGACCCTACGAGCAGTACTTC.

This rearrangement joins TRBV6-2 or TRBV6-3 to TRBJ1-2; TRBD1 aligns across 8 bases. Germline CDR1 reads MNHEY; CDR2 reads SVGEGT. V trimming: 6 bases; J trimming: 4 bases; junction bases outside the gene matches: 7. The CDR3 has 14 amino acids. CDR3 loop: CASRHPDRGYGYTF. The CDR3 DNA reads TGTGCCAGCAGGCACCCCGACAGGGGCTATGGCTACACCTTC.

This sequence joins TRBV27 and TRBJ2-3, with a possible D match to TRBD1 (6 bases). CDR3 length: 12 residues. Germline CDR1 is MNHEY and CDR2 is SMNVEV (reference sequence). V was pared by 10 bases and J by 1 base, with 9 bases between. CDR3 bases: TGTGCCACGGGACACCGCACAGATACGCAGTATTTT. Translating it yields CATGHRTDTQYF.

The chain is built from TRBV3-1 and TRBJ2-1; 8 nucleotides align to TRBD2. V shed 1 base and J 4 bases; nucleotides not matched to a gene: 3. The CDR3 has 15 amino acids. Germline V gene lookup returns CDR1 LGHDT and CDR2 YNNKEL (reference sequence). CDR3 nucleotide sequence: TGTGCCAGCAGCCAAGGAGCGGGGGAGTACAATGAGCAGTTCTTC. Amino acid sequence: CASSQGAGEYNEQFF.

In regard to this clonotype: One junction end disagrees with the germline gene, perhaps due to a read error. The J gene is TRBJ2-5, the V gene TRBV10-3, with a tentative D call TRBD1 (6 bases). This CDR3 is 15 amino acids long. Germline lookup yields CDR1 ENHRY and CDR2 SYGVKD. CDR3 sequence reads: CAISESPGQQVTQYF. The CDR3 DNA sequence: TGTGCCATCAGTGAGTCCCCCGGACAGCAAGTGACCCAGTACTTC.

This clonotype appeared once. The J gene is TRBJ1-4, the V gene TRBV3-1; D is unclear. Trimming shortened V by 0 bases and J by 8 bases, and 10 bases separated the two germline ends. The CDR3 runs 14 residues. Germline V lookup: CDR1 LGHDT, CDR2 YNNKEL (reference sequence). This CDR3 is CASSQDLGREKLFF. In DNA form, the CDR3 reads TGTGCCAGCAGCCAAGATCTCGGGCGCGAAAAACTGTTTTTT.

This chain connects TRBV6-5 to TRBJ1-1; 10 bases are a match to TRBD1. Germline values: CDR1 MNHEY, CDR2 SVGAGI. CDR3 length: 15 residues. The V gene end was trimmed by 7 bases and the J gene end by 3 bases; junction bases not matched to a gene: 8. The CDR3 nucleotides read TGTGCCAGCAAGGATCCCGGGACAGGGGACACTGAAGCTTTCTTT. Protein sequence: CASKDPGTGDTEAFF.

This clonotype showed up many times. V gene TRBV20-1 combines with J gene TRBJ1-1; 11 bases align to TRBD1. The J segment lost 3 bases and the V segment lost 7 bases, leaving 19 bases of the junction unmatched. CDR3 size: 18 residues. The germline V gene has CDR1 DFQATT and CDR2 SNEGSKA (reference sequence). The CDR3 protein is CSGNGQGALGRLYTEAFF. As DNA, the CDR3 is TGCAGTGGAAACGGACAGGGGGCGCTTGGAAGACTTTACACTGAAGCTTTCTTT.

The chain employs TRBV28 and TRBJ2-4; possible D gene TRBD2, 5 bases. The CDR3 is 17 residues long. From germline, CDR1 is MDHEN and CDR2 SYDVKM. V dropped 2 bases and J dropped 8 bases, with 22 bases sitting between them. CDR3 sequence: CASSLLRLSGRGYIQYF. CDR3 in DNA: TGTGCCAGCAGTTTACTCAGGCTCTCTGGCCGAGGGTACATTCAGTACTTC.

The genes are TRBV6-5 and TRBJ2-1, with D possibly matching TRBD2 (5 bases). The germline gives CDR1 MNHEY, CDR2 SVGAGI. This CDR3 is 18 amino acids long. V was trimmed by 4 bases and J by 7 bases, leaving 26 bases between them. CDR3 region: CASSCPTTARASNNEQFF. The CDR3 DNA sequence: TGTGCCAGCAGTTGCCCCACGACCGCCCGGGCTAGCAATAATGAGCAGTTCTTC.

This clonotype appeared a few times. The rearrangement uses TRBV7-2 and TRBJ2-7, with D unclear. V lost 5 bases and J lost 0, with 5 bases in between. CDR1 is SGHTA, CDR2 FQGNSA, per germline. The CDR3 has 12 residues. CDR3 coding DNA: TGTGCCAGCAGCACGCACTCCTACGAGCAGTACTTC. It is translated as CASSTHSYEQYF.

V is TRBV5-1 and J is TRBJ1-2; 7 bases match TRBD1. This CDR3 spans 14 amino acids. Germline CDR1 reads SGHRS; CDR2 reads YFSETQ. V lost 2 bases to trimming and J lost 0 bases; unmatched junction nucleotides: 1. The CDR3 DNA follows: TGCGCCAGCAGCTTTCAGGGGGCTAACTATGGCTACACCTTC. Its translation: CASSFQGANYGYTF.

The chain has TRBV7-2 and TRBJ1-6; D not certain. Germline-derived CDR1 and CDR2 are SGHTA and FQGNSA. The length of the CDR3 is 14 residues. The V gene lost 3 bases and the J gene lost 6 bases, with 9 bases spanning the gap. The CDR3 spells CASSLTRVNSPLHF. The CDR3 bases are TGTGCCAGCAGCTTGACAAGAGTTAATTCACCCCTCCACTTT.

There are a few counts of this clonotype. The V call is TRBV12-3 or TRBV12-4, the J call TRBJ2-3; D remains unclear. V lost 3 bases and J 10 bases, leaving 5 bases between the germline ends. This CDR3 spans 10 amino acids. CDR3 in DNA: TGTGCCAGCAGTTTGAATGCGCAGTATTTT. It codes for CASSLNAQYF.

This chain connects TRBV7-2 to TRBJ1-5, with D possibly TRBD1 on 6 matching bases. Trimming pared 2 bases from V and 6 bases from J, leaving 14 bases between. The CDR3 runs 15 residues. In germline, CDR1 is SGHTA, CDR2 FQGNSA. In nucleotides, the CDR3 is TGTGCCAGCAGCTTATCTACAGGGTTGTTTCAGCCCCAGCATTTT. Translated: CASSLSTGLFQPQHF.

This chain links TRBV7-9 with TRBJ2-1; 8 positions match TRBD2. V lost 4 bases, J lost 7 bases, and 9 bases stayed unmatched. This CDR3 comprises 15 residues. Germline V gene data show CDR1 as SEHNR and CDR2 as FQNEAQ (reference sequence). CDR3 DNA sequence: TGTGCCAGCAGCTCGGTAGCGGGAATCTCGAATGAGCAGTTCTTC. Translation gives CASSSVAGISNEQFF. Using reference TRBV7-9 and TRBJ2-1 for the parts outside the CDR3, the full variable domain is DTGVSQNPRHKITKRGQNVTFRCDPISEHNRLYWYRQTLGQGPEFLTYFQNEAQLEKSRLLSDRFSAERPKGSFSTLEIQRTEQGDSAMYLCASSSVAGISNEQFFGPGTRLTVL.

DNA of the CDR3: TGTGCCAGCAGCTCCCGCAGGGGCCGGGACAGGGGGAATTCACCCCTCCACTTT. Protein sequence: CASSSRRGRDRGNSPLHF. The rearrangement uses TRBV5-6 and TRBJ1-6, with 11 nucleotides matching TRBD1. Germline V gene sequence: CDR1 SGHDT, CDR2 YYEEEE. Unmatched junction bases numbered 12, after V lost 3 bases and J lost 7 bases. This CDR3 has 18 residues.

This clonotype was detected only a few times. The rearrangement uses TRBV12-3 or TRBV12-4 and TRBJ1-2; 7 bases match TRBD1. V trimming: 5 bases; J trimming: 4 bases; junction bases outside the gene matches: 7. This CDR3 comprises 14 residues. In DNA, the CDR3 is TGTGCCAGCAGTCCGACAGGGATTCTCTATGGCTACACCTTC. This codes for CASSPTGILYGYTF.